This T cell receptor beta chain came from a study of blood T cell repertoires in COVID-19. Overall study: From T cells, B-cell-depleted T cells, or PBMCs came the material, which was cDNA or gDNA.

This clone has more than one count but fewer than ten. Profiled with immunoSEQ multiplex PCR; TCRdb holds only in-frame clones, not every one. This sample has approximately 260,000 clones, with 88% found just once. Participant-reported clinical history was the basis for cohort assignment. The germline V and J ends were trimmed by 0 bases and 9 bases, with 9 bases remaining between them. This CDR3 has 13 residues. In germline, CDR1 is LGHNT, CDR2 FRNRAP. Material for sequencing was PBMCs or T cells enriched from blood (not recorded which). The chain carries TRBV12-5 and TRBJ2-1; D is unresolved. The TCR was taken from a woman between 35 and 50 years old with acute COVID-19. The CDR3 sequence: CASGLVGTAEQFF. In DNA form, the CDR3 reads TGTGCTAGTGGTTTGGTCGGTACTGCTGAGCAGTTCTTC.